This T cell receptor (beta chain) is drawn from a study of CXCR3-negative and CXCR3-positive naive CD8 T cells. A CD45RO-CCR7+CD27+CD95- phenotype identified naive CD8+ T cells. Remarks on this clonotype: Its antigen is undetermined.

Points from the study as a whole: Researchers report that CXCR3-positive naive cells carry more hydrophobic TRB CDR3s than CXCR3-negative naive cells. For memory CD8+ cells diversity was much lower, but both naive subsets had comparably high diversity.

Germline CDR1 and CDR2: SQVTM and ANQGSEA. The CDR3 has 12 amino acids. TRB cDNA libraries were made by UMI-labeled 5' RACE. Each CDR3 protein gets one entry in TCRdb, which reprocessed the 5' RACE reads and gives no DNA. The sample features 150,000 to 180,000 distinct CDR3 sequences, with nearly 0.5% in its top ten. The material sequenced was naive CXCR3+ CD8+ T cells from blood. Sample subset: CD45RO-CCR7+CD27+CD95- naive CD8+ T cells expressing CXCR3 (TNR3+). The TCR originated in a human donor in good health. Some clones in this sample may be carry-over from other donors' samples. The gene calls are TRBV29-1 and TRBJ1-1. The CDR3: CSVGGIGIYAFF.